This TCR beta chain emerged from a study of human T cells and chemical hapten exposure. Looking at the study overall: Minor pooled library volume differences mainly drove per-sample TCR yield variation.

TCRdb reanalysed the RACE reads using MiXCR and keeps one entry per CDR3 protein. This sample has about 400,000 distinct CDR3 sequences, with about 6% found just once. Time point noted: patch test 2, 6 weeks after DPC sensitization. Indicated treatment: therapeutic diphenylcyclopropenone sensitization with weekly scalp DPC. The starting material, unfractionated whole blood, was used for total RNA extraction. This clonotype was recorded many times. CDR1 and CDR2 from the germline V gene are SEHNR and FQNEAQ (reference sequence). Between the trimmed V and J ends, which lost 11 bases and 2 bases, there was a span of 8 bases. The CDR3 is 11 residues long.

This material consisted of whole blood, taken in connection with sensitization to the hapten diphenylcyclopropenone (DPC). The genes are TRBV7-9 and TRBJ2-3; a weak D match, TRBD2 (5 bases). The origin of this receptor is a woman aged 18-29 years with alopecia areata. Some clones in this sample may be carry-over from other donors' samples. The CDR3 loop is CAGGNTDTQYF. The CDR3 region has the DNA TGTGCCGGAGGCAACACAGATACGCAGTATTTT.